What follows are 17 T cell receptor beta chains derived from one specimen sequenced in a study of cytomegalovirus exposure and HLA in healthy donors. Method: immunoSEQ multiplex PCR; TCRdb's copy keeps in-frame clones and lacks some. The data contain roughly 130,000 clones, roughly 86% of them singletons. The sequenced sample was PBMCs. These receptors were taken from a woman in her thirties in good health and CMV-seronegative.

The chain combines TRBV9 with TRBJ2-2; TRBD2 agrees at 8 bases. The CDR3 runs to 16 residues. After removal of 3 bases from V and 2 bases from J, the junction contained 6 bases not matched to a gene. In germline, CDR1 is SGDLS, CDR2 YYNGEE. The CDR3 here is CASSGRSGANTGELFF. The CDR3 nucleotides are TGTGCCAGCAGCGGCCGTAGCGGGGCTAACACCGGGGAGCTGTTTTTT. Looking up the rest from reference TRBV9 and TRBJ2-2 gives the full variable domain: DSGVTQTPKHLITATGQRVTLRCSPRSGDLSVYWYQQSLDQGLQFLIQYYNGEERAKGNILERFSAQQFPDLHSELNLSSLELGDSALYFCASSGRSGANTGELFFGEGSRLTVL.

A word on this clone: The same CDR3 can be traced to other DNA sequences in this sample. The chain is built from TRBV5-6 and TRBJ2-3; TRBD2 might be the D (6 bases). Trimming took off 0 bases at V and 3 bases at J, with 8 bases between the two ends. This CDR3 has 14 residues. Germline CDR1 is SGHDT and CDR2 is YYEEEE. This CDR3 reads CASSLGLGTDTQYF. In nucleotides, the CDR3 is TGTGCCAGCAGCTTGGGACTAGGAACAGATACGCAGTATTTT.

This sequence joins TRBV5-1 and TRBJ1-3, with TRBD1 matching 12 bases. The germline CDR1 and CDR2 sequences are SGHRS and YFSETQ. V dropped 0 bases and J dropped 0; count of bases not matched to a gene: 1. This CDR3 region has 17 residues. CDR3 in amino acids: CASSLEGQGASGNTIYF. DNA for the CDR3: TGCGCCAGCAGCTTGGAGGGACAGGGGGCCTCTGGAAACACCATATATTTT.

The V gene is TRBV7-6, the J gene TRBJ1-2; the D gene is possibly TRBD1 (5 bases). This CDR3 is built from 13 residues. Trimming left V 3 bases short and J 3 bases short, with 8 bases between. Germline V lookup: CDR1 SGHVS, CDR2 FNYEAQ. The CDR3 spells CASSFRGDYGYTF. CDR3 coding DNA: TGTGCCAGCAGCTTCCGGGGGGACTATGGCTACACCTTC.

V is TRBV28 and J is TRBJ1-2; no reliable D call. Germline values: CDR1 MDHEN, CDR2 SYDVKM. The V and J ends lost 6 bases and 2 bases respectively, with 16 bases between them. There are 15 residues in the CDR3. CDR3 in amino acids: CASSKLPAANYGYTF. CDR3 in DNA: TGTGCCAGCAGCAAACTACCCGCAGCGAACTATGGCTACACCTTC.

The rearrangement links TRBV7-9 to TRBJ2-3; 11 nucleotides match TRBD2. The CDR3 runs to 15 residues. Losses at the gene ends were 8 bases for V and 0 bases for J; bases not matched to a gene: 4. Per germline, CDR1 SEHNR and CDR2 FQNEAQ (reference sequence). This chain's CDR3 is CASGGLAASTDTQYF. CDR3 sequence (DNA): TGTGCCAGCGGGGGACTAGCGGCGAGCACAGATACGCAGTATTTT.

V is TRBV28 and J is TRBJ2-3; D uncertain. Germline V gene sequence: CDR1 MDHEN, CDR2 SYDVKM. This CDR3 is 15 amino acids long. Trimming took 3 bases from V and 1 from J, leaving 11 bases between them. Here the CDR3 DNA reads TGTGCCAGCAGTTTGATTTCCAAGCGCACAGATACGCAGTATTTT. Translated: CASSLISKRTDTQYF.

This rearrangement joins TRBV5-1 to TRBJ1-2; 9 bases agree with TRBD1. The trim removed 5 bases at V and 7 bases at J, leaving 9 bases unmatched. This CDR3 is built from 14 residues. CDR1 is SGHRS, CDR2 YFSETQ, per germline. CDR3 amino acids: CASSRTGDYIGYTF. The CDR3 coding sequence is TGCGCCAGCAGTAGGACAGGGGACTATATTGGCTACACCTTC.

This chain connects TRBV11-3 to TRBJ2-2; no clear D. CDR1 and CDR2 from the germline V gene are SGHNT and YENEEA. V lost 1 base and J 4 bases, leaving 7 bases between the germline ends. The CDR3 is 14 residues long. The CDR3 DNA is TGTGCCAGCAGCTTAGGCTACGGCACCGGGGAGCTGTTTTTT. It translates to CASSLGYGTGELFF.

CDR3 in DNA: TGTGCCAGCTCACCGGGACAGAAGAACACTGAAGCTTTCTTT. Translated, it gives CASSPGQKNTEAFF. The chain couples TRBV18 to TRBJ1-1, with TRBD1 matching over 7 bases. After removal of 3 bases from V and 1 base from J, the junction contained 2 bases not matched to a gene. The CDR3 covers 14 residues. In germline, CDR1 is KGHSH, CDR2 LQKENI.

The chain combines TRBV6-6 with TRBJ1-1, with 9 bases matching TRBD1. Germline CDR1 reads MNHNY; CDR2 reads SVGAGI (reference sequence). After removal of 0 bases from V and 6 bases from J, the junction contained 5 bases not matched to a gene. The CDR3 extends over 15 amino acids. CDR3 coding DNA: TGTGCCAGCAGTTACTCCGGACAGGGGAAGGCTGAAGCTTTCTTT. It yields the protein CASSYSGQGKAEAFF.

This clone was recorded only once. CDR3 nucleotide sequence: TGTGCCAGCAGCTTGGGCTACCACCAAGAGACCCAGTACTTC. Translating it yields CASSLGYHQETQYF. The chain is built from TRBV5-4 and TRBJ2-5; D remains ambiguous. The length of the CDR3 is 14 residues. V was pared by 0 bases and J by 0 bases, with 6 bases between. Germline V gene sequence: CDR1 SGHNT, CDR2 YYREEE (reference sequence).

The gene calls are TRBV10-2 and TRBJ2-7, with 9 bases fitting TRBD1. Trimming at V came to 6 bases and at J to 3 bases, leaving 3 bases not matched to a gene. This CDR3 has 13 amino acids. Germline V gene lookup returns CDR1 WSHSY and CDR2 SAAADI. The DNA for the CDR3 is TGCGCCAGCAGGATGACAGGGGGCTACGAGCAGTACTTC. This gives the protein CASRMTGGYEQYF.

This clone occurred once. The rearrangement joins TRBV11-2 to TRBJ1-3, with TRBD1 identical over 7 bases. Germline trimming cut 5 bases from V and 0 bases from J; bases unmatched to any gene: 10. The CDR3 spans 17 residues. Germline-derived CDR1 and CDR2 are SGHAT and FQNNGV. The CDR3 region is CASSIQATGVSGNTIYF. The DNA for the CDR3 is TGTGCCAGCAGCATTCAGGCAACAGGGGTCTCTGGAAACACCATATATTTT. The whole variable domain, filled in from reference TRBV11-2 and TRBJ1-3, reads EAGVAQSPRYKIIEKRQSVAFWCNPISGHATLYWYQQILGQGPKLLIQFQNNGVVDDSQLPKDRFSAERLKGVDSTLKIQPAKLEDSAVYLCASSIQATGVSGNTIYFGEGSWLTVV.

The V gene is TRBV29-1, the J gene TRBJ1-1, with 7 nucleotides matching TRBD1. Per the germline V gene, CDR1 is SQVTM and CDR2 is ANQGSEA. This CDR3 region has 14 residues. V dropped 0 bases and J dropped 5; count of bases not matched to a gene: 6. CDR3 DNA: TGCAGCGTTGAAGATCCCCAGGGGGGTACTGAAGCTTTCTTT. Amino acid sequence: CSVEDPQGGTEAFF.

The V gene is TRBV19, the J gene TRBJ1-5; 7 nucleotides line up with TRBD1. V trimming: 4 bases; J trimming: 6 bases; junction bases outside the gene matches: 15. The CDR3 sequence is 17 residues long. Germline V gives CDR1 LNHDA, CDR2 SQIVND (reference sequence). The CDR3 spells CASSTRGVTGVSQPQHF. CDR3 DNA: TGTGCCAGTAGTACCCGCGGCGTTACAGGGGTTAGTCAGCCCCAGCATTTT.

The chain combines TRBV6-6 with TRBJ1-2; D gene unclear. V was trimmed by 2 bases and J by 7 bases, leaving 14 bases between them. From germline, CDR1 is MNHNY and CDR2 SVGAGI (reference sequence). The CDR3 runs to 14 residues. The CDR3 here is CASSYGWQVRGYTF. CDR3 bases: TGTGCCAGCAGTTACGGATGGCAGGTGCGTGGCTACACCTTC.